This T cell receptor beta chain emerged from a study of CD8 T cells in Susac syndrome. The V gene's germline CDR1 is DFQATT and CDR2 SNEGSKA (reference sequence). The CDR3 has 15 residues. The germline V and J ends were trimmed by 0 bases and 3 bases, with 15 bases remaining between them. The RNA, about 0.45 to 1 ug, was put through reverse transcription using random hexamers. The TCR beta CDR3 was amplified by immunoSEQ multiplex PCR across 54 Vbeta, 13 Jbeta. TCRdb used MiXCR to reprocess the immunoSEQ multiplex PCR reads, holding one entry per CDR3 protein. The data show some 110,000 distinct CDR3 sequences, more than 85% seen once. Negative isolation yielded the CD8+ and CD4+ T cells, while FACS enriched the TEMRA cells.

The source material was CD8+ T cells from PBMCs. This clonotype originated in a human donor with multiple sclerosis. The V and J genes are TRBV20-1 and TRBJ2-7; D unclear. The CDR3 region has the DNA TGCAGTGCTAGAGATAGGAGCGAAGTCAACTACGAGCAGTACTTC. Amino acid sequence: CSARDRSEVNYEQYF.